This TCR beta chain was identified in a study of blood T cell repertoires in COVID-19. Study-wide context: The United States, Italy and Spain supplied acute and convalescent COVID-19 samples. T cells, B-cell-depleted T cells, or PBMCs provided the cDNA or gDNA that served as material.

This clone showed up just once. Germline assignment: CDR1 SGHDT and CDR2 YYEEEE. The CDR3 spans 15 residues. J was trimmed by 4 bases and V by 3 bases; bases with no gene match: 5. Authors' analysis steps: Reference gene primer amplification gave nucleated cell count estimates. The assay was immunoSEQ multiplex PCR, and TCRdb's table has in-frame clones only and misses some. V and J calls and clone size follow that table, whereas D and trimming were derived from the DNA. The sample carries 130,000 or so clones, more than 70% recorded once. V and J are TRBV5-6 and TRBJ1-3; 9 bases are shared with TRBD1. Sequenced input: peripheral blood. This clonotype was obtained from a human donor in a cohort sampled during active COVID-19. Written as DNA, the CDR3 is TGTGCCAGCAGCTCCGGGACAGGGCGAGGAAACACCATATATTTT. Amino acid sequence: CASSSGTGRGNTIYF.